This passage covers 31 T cell receptor beta chains from one sample sequenced in a study of blood T cell repertoires in COVID-19. Sequenced by immunoSEQ multiplex PCR; TCRdb stores in-frame clones only, minus some. The sample lists about 270,000 clones, over 75% seen once, with 13% in the top ten. Source material: peripheral blood. The receptors shown here come from a human donor in a cohort sampled during active COVID-19.

The chain is built from TRBV28 and TRBJ2-2; 8 bases align to TRBD2. The CDR3 is made up of 15 amino acids. V shed 2 bases and J 9 bases; nucleotides not matched to a gene: 8. Germline V gives CDR1 MDHEN, CDR2 SYDVKM. CDR3 in amino acids: CASSLGGLGSRELFF. CDR3 in DNA: TGTGCCAGCAGTTTAGGGGGACTAGGGTCCCGGGAGCTGTTTTTT.

This sequence joins TRBV7-9 and TRBJ1-2; 8 positions match TRBD1. The V gene end was trimmed by 0 bases and the J gene end by 6 bases; junction bases not matched to a gene: 6. The V gene's germline CDR1 is SEHNR and CDR2 FQNEAQ (reference sequence). The CDR3 sequence is 15 residues long. Here the CDR3 DNA reads TGTGCCAGCAGCTTAGCAGGACAGGGCAGAGATGGCTACACCTTC. It specifies CASSLAGQGRDGYTF.

The chain links TRBV14 to TRBJ2-7, with a weak D call TRBD2 (5 bases). The CDR3 loop spans 15 amino acids. Trimming cost V 2 bases and J 0 bases, with 11 bases left between them. In germline, CDR1 is SGHDN, CDR2 FVKESK. The CDR3 nucleotides read TGTGCCAGCAGCCAATGGAGAGGGAGCTCCTACGAGCAGTACTTC. Protein sequence: CASSQWRGSSYEQYF.

The chain is built from TRBV6-2 or TRBV6-3 and TRBJ1-5, with D tentatively TRBD1 (6 bases). CDR3 length: 16 residues. Per the germline V gene, CDR1 is MNHEY and CDR2 is SVGEGT. V dropped 6 bases and J dropped 1 base, with 16 bases sitting between them. The CDR3 reads CASSPGGGWSNQPQHF. The CDR3 coding sequence is TGTGCCAGCAGCCCTGGCGGGGGCTGGAGCAATCAGCCCCAGCATTTT.

The V gene is TRBV7-9, the J gene TRBJ2-5; D unresolved. Germline CDR1 is SEHNR and CDR2 is FQNEAQ (reference sequence). V gave up 4 bases and J gave up 1 base, with 10 bases separating them. This CDR3 comprises 14 residues. CDR3 residues: CASSSLEGQETQYF. CDR3 coding DNA: TGTGCCAGCAGCTCTCTAGAAGGCCAAGAGACCCAGTACTTC.

This chain uses TRBV6-4 with TRBJ2-7, with 9 bases fitting TRBD1. This CDR3 comprises 14 residues. The trim removed 8 bases at V and 2 bases at J, leaving 7 bases unmatched. Germline loops: CDR1 MRHNA, CDR2 SNTAGT. The CDR3 DNA reads as TGTGCCAGCGCCGGGACAGGGATTACCTACGAGCAGTACTTC. Translating it yields CASAGTGITYEQYF.

The rearrangement links TRBV6-5 to TRBJ2-3, with D hard to call. The CDR3 sequence is 13 residues long. V shed 6 bases and J shed 7 bases, with 14 bases lying between them. The germline V gene encodes CDR1 MNHEY and CDR2 SVGAGI. CDR3 region: CASRPLESNTQYF. CDR3 in DNA: TGTGCCAGCAGGCCTTTGGAGAGCAATACGCAGTATTTT.

The rearrangement links TRBV27 to TRBJ2-1; TRBD1 might be the D (5 bases). Germline assignment: CDR1 MNHEY and CDR2 SMNVEV (reference sequence). V was cut by 5 bases and J by 4 bases, with 18 bases left in between. This CDR3 spans 16 amino acids. The CDR3, as DNA: TGTGCCAGCAGTCCCGGAAGTAGGGGCCTTTACAATGAGCAGTTCTTC. Amino acids: CASSPGSRGLYNEQFF.

The chain carries TRBV6-5 and TRBJ2-2; 9 bases are shared with TRBD1. V lost 5 bases and J lost 6; bases outside the gene matches: 7. Germline assignment: CDR1 MNHEY and CDR2 SVGAGI. There are 15 residues in the CDR3. CDR3 DNA sequence: TGTGCCAGCAGTCACGACAGGGGGTTTGCCGGGGAGCTGTTTTTT. This translates into CASSHDRGFAGELFF.

The chain is built from TRBV7-9 and TRBJ2-7; D unclear. CDR3 size: 13 residues. Germline CDR1 SEHNR, CDR2 FQNEAQ (reference sequence). V shed 5 bases and J shed 2 bases, with 10 bases lying between them. CDR3 protein: CASSREFPYEQYF. CDR3 sequence (DNA): TGTGCCAGCAGCAGAGAGTTTCCCTACGAGCAGTACTTC.

The chain employs TRBV29-1 and TRBJ1-2; D is undetermined. V dropped 8 bases and J dropped 7 bases, with 17 bases sitting between them. Germline V gives CDR1 SQVTM, CDR2 ANQGSEA. CDR3 length equals 12 residues. CDR3 loop: CSLGGQSAGYTF. The CDR3 coding sequence is TGCAGCTTAGGCGGGCAGTCGGCTGGCTACACCTTC.

A remark on this clone: At one boundary the junction diverges from the germline segment, which might be a read error. The rearrangement joins TRBV2 to TRBJ2-1; 10 nucleotides line up with TRBD2. The CDR3 totals 13 residues. Germline values: CDR1 SNHLY, CDR2 FYNNEI. CDR3 nucleotides: TGTGCCAGCAGTGAAAACCAGCGGGAGGGCCGGGTCTTC. Protein product: CASSENQREGRVF.

The chain combines TRBV10-3 with TRBJ2-7; TRBD2 agrees at 9 bases. V lost 6 bases, J lost 2 bases, and 5 bases stayed unmatched. Germline values: CDR1 ENHRY, CDR2 SYGVKD. The CDR3 covers 14 residues. The CDR3 bases are TGTGCCATCAGACGGACTAGCGAACCCTACGAGCAGTACTTC. Protein sequence: CAIRRTSEPYEQYF.

This chain connects TRBV9 to TRBJ2-2; 9 positions agree with TRBD1. The V and J ends lost 4 bases and 4 bases, in that order; junction bases with no gene match: 5. Germline V CDR1 and CDR2: SGDLS, YYNGEE. The CDR3 is made up of 15 amino acids. Here the CDR3 reads CASSMGQGSTGELFF. The CDR3 DNA is TGTGCCAGCAGCATGGGACAGGGAAGCACCGGGGAGCTGTTTTTT.

The chain is built from TRBV15 and TRBJ2-1; possibly TRBD2 for D (6 bases). V lost 1 base to trimming and J lost 8 bases, with 18 bases between them. The CDR3 has 16 amino acids. CDR1 is LNHNV, CDR2 YYDKDF, per germline (reference sequence). The CDR3 bases are TGTGCCACCAGCAGAGGGTTCGGGGGAGAGGTGGATGAGCAGTTCTTC. Translating it yields CATSRGFGGEVDEQFF.

J is TRBJ2-2 and V is TRBV3-1 (or the pseudogene TRBV3-2); D is perhaps TRBD1 (5 bases). This CDR3 is 12 amino acids long. The V gene lost 4 bases and the J gene lost 6 bases, with 6 bases spanning the gap. In germline, CDR1 is LGHDT, CDR2 YNNKEL (reference sequence). The CDR3 is CASSRGSGELFF. The CDR3 DNA follows: TGTGCCAGCAGCCGGGGCTCCGGGGAGCTGTTTTTT.

The CDR3, as DNA: TGTGCCAGCAGTACAGGGGGTTCCTACAATGAGCAGTTCTTC. Its translation: CASSTGGSYNEQFF. This sequence joins TRBV6-2 or TRBV6-3 and TRBJ2-1; 8 nucleotides line up with TRBD1. The V gene's germline CDR1 is MNHEY and CDR2 SVGEGT. Germline trimming cut 5 bases from V and 1 base from J; bases unmatched to any gene: 1. This CDR3 contains 14 residues.

This chain uses TRBV12-5 with TRBJ1-6; tentative D call: TRBD1 (6 bases). Trimming took 1 base from V and 10 from J, leaving 14 bases between them. Per germline, CDR1 LGHNT and CDR2 FRNRAP. The CDR3 covers 15 residues. The CDR3 nucleotides read TGTGCTAGTGGTTTGGATGACAGGACAAGGTCACCCCTCCACTTT. It specifies CASGLDDRTRSPLHF.

This clone appeared a few times. The V and J genes are TRBV10-3 and TRBJ2-1; D may be TRBD1 (6 bases). The CDR3 runs to 20 residues. V shed 0 bases and J shed 4 bases, with 25 bases lying between them. Germline CDR1 is ENHRY and CDR2 is SYGVKD. DNA of the CDR3: TGTGCCATCAGTGAGTCGAGGCAGGGGTTACCGGACGGGGTATACAATGAGCAGTTCTTC. Translation: CAISESRQGLPDGVYNEQFF.

This clone has a single count. The chain carries TRBV9 and TRBJ1-2; D call uncertain. Germline V gives CDR1 SGDLS, CDR2 YYNGEE. Trimming removed 0 bases at V and 7 bases at J, with 13 bases between. This CDR3 spans 14 amino acids. CDR3 amino acids: CASSVEGNRGGYTF. CDR3 nucleotides: TGTGCCAGCAGCGTAGAGGGCAACCGGGGTGGCTACACCTTC.

The chain joins TRBV18 to TRBJ1-2; maybe TRBD1 (5 bases). This CDR3 contains 16 residues. Germline lookup yields CDR1 KGHSH and CDR2 LQKENI. V lost 3 bases and J 8 bases, leaving 22 bases between the germline ends. The CDR3 loop reads CASSPSPPGTRTGYTF. For the CDR3, the DNA is TGTGCCAGCTCACCTTCACCCCCAGGAACCCGGACAGGCTACACCTTC.

The chain has TRBV12-3 or TRBV12-4 and TRBJ2-1, with 7 positions matching TRBD2. The J segment lost 10 bases and the V segment lost 6 bases, leaving 9 bases of the junction unmatched. CDR3 length equals 13 residues. This CDR3 is CASRPREAREQFF. The CDR3 region has the DNA TGTGCCAGCAGGCCCCGGGAGGCAAGAGAGCAGTTCTTC.

The chain links TRBV18 to TRBJ2-4, with 8 bases lining up with TRBD1. V shed 4 bases and J 8 bases; nucleotides not matched to a gene: 10. The CDR3 runs to 15 residues. Per the germline V gene, CDR1 is KGHSH and CDR2 is LQKENI. In nucleotides, the CDR3 is TGTGCCAGCTCACGGGACAGGACCTTGTTGGACATTCAGTACTTC. Protein sequence: CASSRDRTLLDIQYF. Filled out from reference TRBV18 and TRBJ2-4, the complete variable domain reads NAGVMQNPRHLVRRRGQEARLRCSPMKGHSHVYWYRQLPEEGLKFMVYLQKENIIDESGMPKERFSAEFPKEGPSILRIQQVVRGDSAAYFCASSRDRTLLDIQYFGAGTRLSVL.

The chain has TRBV19 and TRBJ1-5; D is possibly TRBD1 (5 bases). The V and J ends lost 7 bases and 3 bases respectively, with 10 bases between them. In germline, CDR1 is LNHDA, CDR2 SQIVND (reference sequence). This CDR3 region has 13 residues. CDR3 residues: CASKGLINQPQHF. The DNA of the CDR3 is TGTGCCAGTAAGGGACTGATCAATCAGCCCCAGCATTTT.

This clone was seen just once. The CDR3 region has the DNA TGTGCCAGCAGACCTTCGGTGGGAGGGTATGGCTACACCTTC. Translating gives CASRPSVGGYGYTF. This rearrangement joins TRBV7-2 to TRBJ1-2; D is unresolved. The CDR3 consists of 14 residues. Looked up from germline, CDR1 is SGHTA and CDR2 is FQGNSA. V lost 6 bases and J 5 bases, leaving 16 bases between the germline ends.

The V gene is TRBV25-1, the J gene TRBJ1-2; D remains unclear. Germline values: CDR1 MGHDK, CDR2 SYGVNS. This CDR3 spans 12 amino acids. The V and J ends lost 5 bases and 1 base respectively, with 5 bases between them. CDR3 in DNA: TGTGCCAGCAGTAATCTTAACTATGGCTACACCTTC. Translated, it gives CASSNLNYGYTF.

This rearrangement joins TRBV10-1 to TRBJ1-1; a weak D match, TRBD1 (6 bases). Looked up from germline, CDR1 is WNHNN and CDR2 is SYGVQD (reference sequence). V was pared by 3 bases and J by 4 bases, with 15 bases between. The CDR3 sequence is 15 residues long. The CDR3 loop is CASSDPPAGVTEAFF. For the CDR3, the DNA is TGCGCCAGCAGTGACCCCCCGGCAGGGGTCACTGAAGCTTTCTTT.

This sequence joins TRBV2 and TRBJ2-5; unclear D gene. Germline lookup yields CDR1 SNHLY and CDR2 FYNNEI. V was cut by 6 bases and J by 0 bases, with 11 bases left in between. This CDR3 comprises 14 residues. For the CDR3, the DNA is TGTGCCAGCAGAAAAGCGTTGAACCAAGAGACCCAGTACTTC. The encoded protein is CASRKALNQETQYF.

The chain uses TRBV6-4 and TRBJ2-1; TRBD2 matches at 10 bases. Germline CDR1 and CDR2: MRHNA and SNTAGT. CDR3 length equals 14 residues. After removal of 2 bases from V and 7 bases from J, the junction contained 2 bases not matched to a gene. The CDR3 DNA reads as TGTGCCAGCAGTGACAGCGGGAGGGCGAATGAGCAGTTCTTC. This sequence encodes CASSDSGRANEQFF.

The V and J genes are TRBV3-1 (or the pseudogene TRBV3-2) and TRBJ2-1, with TRBD2 identical over 10 bases. From germline, CDR1 is LGHDT and CDR2 YNNKEL (reference sequence). Losses at the gene ends were 2 bases for V and 1 base for J; bases not matched to a gene: 2. CDR3 length equals 16 residues. The CDR3 sequence: CASSQTSGASYNEQFF. In DNA form, the CDR3 reads TGTGCCAGCAGCCAAACTAGCGGGGCTTCCTACAATGAGCAGTTCTTC.

This chain uses TRBV6-6 with TRBJ1-2; 7 bases align to TRBD1. The CDR3 sequence is 15 residues long. Germline V gene sequence: CDR1 MNHNY, CDR2 SVGAGI (reference sequence). V gave up 7 bases and J gave up 4 bases; unmatched junction bases: 12. CDR3 in amino acids: CASTSTGDTSYGYTF. The DNA for the CDR3 is TGTGCCAGCACCTCTACAGGGGACACAAGCTATGGCTACACCTTC.